Below are 15 T cell receptor beta chains sequenced from a single sample in a study of blood T cell repertoires in COVID-19. Profiling relied on immunoSEQ multiplex PCR, and the TCRdb table lists in-frame clones only, not all of them. This sample has roughly 150,000 clones, with roughly 84% found just once. Sequencing was performed on peripheral blood. The receptor set was obtained from a woman aged 45 to 65 with acute or convalescent COVID-19.

This clone was seen only once. The V and J genes are TRBV5-1 and TRBJ1-5; D might be TRBD1 (6 bases). CDR3 length: 14 amino acids. Looked up from germline, CDR1 is SGHRS and CDR2 is YFSETQ. The V and J ends lost 6 bases and 3 bases respectively, with 13 bases between them. The DNA for the CDR3 is TGCGCCAGCAAAGAGGGGGTAAACAATCAGCCCCAGCATTTT. It specifies CASKEGVNNQPQHF.

This clone came up once. CDR3 loop: CASSPPLTGGKGQPQHF. The CDR3 region has the DNA TGTGCCAGCTCACCACCCCTAACAGGGGGTAAGGGTCAGCCCCAGCATTTT. V gene TRBV18 combines with J gene TRBJ1-5, with 8 nucleotides matching TRBD1. The trim removed 0 bases at V and 6 bases at J, leaving 10 bases unmatched. The CDR3 has 17 residues. Germline CDR1 and CDR2: KGHSH and LQKENI.

This chain connects TRBV6-6 to TRBJ1-5; D possibly corresponds to TRBD1 (6 bases). Germline V gene lookup returns CDR1 MNHNY and CDR2 SVGAGI (reference sequence). Trimming shortened V by 4 bases and J by 2 bases, and 9 bases separated the two germline ends. The CDR3 has 14 residues. CDR3 sequence (DNA): TGTGCCAGCAGTTCTTCAGGGGGCAATCAGCCCCAGCATTTT. Encoded protein: CASSSSGGNQPQHF.

This clone was seen more than once but under ten times. The chain employs TRBV2 and TRBJ2-7; D unresolved. The CDR3 sequence is 12 residues long. Trimming took off 4 bases at V and 6 bases at J, with 10 bases between the two ends. CDR1 is SNHLY and CDR2 is FYNNEI in the germline V gene. CDR3 coding DNA: TGTGCCAGCAGTGCCCAGGATTTCGAGCAGTACTTC. Amino acid sequence: CASSAQDFEQYF.

The V call is TRBV20-1, the J call TRBJ2-1; maybe TRBD1 (5 bases). Trimming cost V 3 bases and J 5 bases, with 14 bases left between them. There are 14 residues in the CDR3. Germline values: CDR1 DFQATT, CDR2 SNEGSKA (reference sequence). This chain's CDR3 is CSASLGLGHNEQFF. The CDR3 DNA reads as TGCAGTGCTAGTTTGGGGTTGGGGCACAATGAGCAGTTCTTC.

The chain combines TRBV3-1 (or the pseudogene TRBV3-2) with TRBJ1-2; D gene ambiguous. The germline V and J ends were trimmed by 1 base and 5 bases, with 17 bases remaining between them. Germline lookup yields CDR1 LGHDT and CDR2 YNNKEL (reference sequence). CDR3 length: 16 residues. The CDR3 is CASSQGAAGYGYGYTF. In nucleotides, the CDR3 is TGTGCCAGCAGCCAAGGGGCCGCGGGGTATGGGTATGGCTACACCTTC.

The chain has TRBV4-2 and TRBJ2-3; D is undetermined. The CDR3 totals 18 residues. The V end was cut by 0 bases, the J end by 0 bases, with 16 bases between. Germline lookup yields CDR1 LGHNA and CDR2 YNFKEQ. DNA for the CDR3: TGTGCCAGCAGCCAAGACTACCTTCCGGTTCCCAGCACAGATACGCAGTATTTT. It yields the protein CASSQDYLPVPSTDTQYF.

J is TRBJ2-1 and V is TRBV15; maybe TRBD2 (6 bases). This CDR3 region has 15 residues. Trimming stripped 0 bases from V and 2 bases from J, with 8 bases between. Germline loops: CDR1 LNHNV, CDR2 YYDKDF (reference sequence). This chain's CDR3 is CATSRESGAYNEQFF. The CDR3 coding sequence is TGTGCCACCAGCAGAGAGTCGGGAGCCTACAATGAGCAGTTCTTC.

This clone has only a few counts. Within the sample, other DNA sequences also encode this same CDR3. This chain joins TRBV30 and TRBJ1-1; no clear D. The CDR3 runs 11 residues. Germline V CDR1 and CDR2: GTSNPN, SVGIG (reference sequence). Trimming took 0 bases from V and 5 from J, leaving 4 bases between them. The CDR3 loop reads CAWSVLTEAFF. The DNA for the CDR3 is TGTGCCTGGAGTGTACTGACTGAAGCTTTCTTT.

Of note for this clone: The sample holds other DNA sequences that translate to the same CDR3. This rearrangement joins TRBV19 to TRBJ2-1, with 11 bases aligning to TRBD2. Per the germline V gene, CDR1 is LNHDA and CDR2 is SQIVND (reference sequence). The CDR3 consists of 14 residues. Trimming took 3 bases from V and 8 from J; bases not matched to a gene: 3. The CDR3 sequence is CASSITSGSDEQFF. The CDR3 nucleotides are TGTGCCAGTAGTATTACTAGCGGGAGCGATGAGCAGTTCTTC.

The J gene is TRBJ2-7, the V gene TRBV28; 7 bases map to TRBD2. CDR3 length: 12 amino acids. Germline V gene sequence: CDR1 MDHEN, CDR2 SYDVKM. V was pared by 6 bases and J by 5 bases, with 4 bases of the junction left unmatched. CDR3 sequence (DNA): TGTGCCAGCAGACGACTAGCTAACGAGCAGTACTTC. This encodes CASRRLANEQYF.

This sequence joins TRBV2 and TRBJ2-7; D perhaps matches TRBD1 (6 bases). The V and J ends lost 6 bases and 5 bases respectively, with 20 bases between them. CDR1 and CDR2 (germline): SNHLY, FYNNEI. This CDR3 has 15 amino acids. The CDR3 nucleotides read TGTGCCAGCAGGGACACAGGGAACATCCAGGACGAGCAGTACTTC. This gives the protein CASRDTGNIQDEQYF.

The V gene is TRBV2, the J gene TRBJ1-6; D unresolved. The CDR3 covers 13 residues. Germline V gives CDR1 SNHLY, CDR2 FYNNEI. V was cut by 0 bases and J by 8 bases, with 5 bases left in between. CDR3 residues: CASSEARDSPLHF. The DNA of the CDR3 is TGTGCCAGCAGTGAAGCGAGGGATTCACCCCTCCACTTT.

V usage is TRBV5-1 and J usage is TRBJ1-5; tentatively, D is TRBD1 (5 bases). The germline gives CDR1 SGHRS, CDR2 YFSETQ. Trimming pared 2 bases from V and 3 bases from J, leaving 9 bases between. CDR3 length: 14 amino acids. The CDR3 protein is CASSFDSFNQPQHF. The CDR3 DNA follows: TGCGCCAGCAGCTTCGACAGCTTCAATCAGCCCCAGCATTTT.

This chain connects TRBV27 to TRBJ1-6; D might be TRBD1 (6 bases). V dropped 3 bases and J dropped 7 bases, with 10 bases sitting between them. The CDR3 sequence is 14 residues long. CDR1 and CDR2 from the germline V gene are MNHEY and SMNVEV (reference sequence). The CDR3 nucleotides are TGTGCCAGCAGTTTTGGGCAGGGGAATTCACCCCTCCACTTT. The encoded protein is CASSFGQGNSPLHF.